This TCR beta chain is drawn from a study of OX40 agonist ivuxolimab in advanced cancers. Turning to this clone: Its antigen is as yet unknown. Other DNA sequences from this sample encode an identical CDR3 as well.

TCRdb's table, derived via immunoSEQ multiplex PCR, lists solely in-frame clones and lacks some. The table records fewer than 90,000 clones, about nine tenths of them present only once. V gave up 2 bases and J gave up 5 bases, with 11 bases separating them. The CDR3 has 14 residues. In germline, CDR1 is MNHEY, CDR2 SMNVEV (reference sequence). Notes on the study in general: The average count of expanded clones was higher among CD8+ T cells than among CD4+.

The source is an adult with an advanced solid tumor such as melanoma, head and neck, liver or kidney cancer. The chain is built from TRBV27 and TRBJ2-3; the D is unclear. Sequenced material: CD4+ or CD8+ T cells sorted from blood, taken in a trial of the OX40 agonist ivuxolimab. CDR3 in DNA: TGTGCCAGCAGTTTAAATTATGGCAAAGATACGCAGTATTTT. Encoded protein: CASSLNYGKDTQYF.